The sequence of this T cell receptor beta chain was determined in a study of cytomegalovirus exposure and HLA in healthy donors. The CDR3 totals 15 residues. V gave up 1 base and J gave up 6 bases; unmatched junction bases: 7. Germline loops: CDR1 SGHVS, CDR2 FQNEAQ. PCR amplification relied on 60 Vbeta primers (plus 13 Jbeta primers). Produced via immunoSEQ multiplex PCR; TCRdb's table is partial and in-frame only. The table includes under 200,000 clones, 80% to 90% detected once. This receptor was obtained from a woman younger than 30 in good health and CMV-seronegative. This chain uses TRBV7-8 with TRBJ2-7, with 9 bases that match TRBD2. What was sequenced was PBMCs. The CDR3 region has the DNA TGTGCCAGCAGCTTAGAGAGCGGGAGGATGGTCGAGCAGTACTTC. It codes for CASSLESGRMVEQYF.